A single T cell receptor (beta chain) is shown here with its context. A much larger clone differs from this one at a single base, so this may be a read error. The conserved phenylalanine or tryptophan is not found at the CDR3 terminus, so this likely reflects a read error. Time point meaning: newly diagnosed GD, antithyroid drugs for less than 3 months. From RNA extracted from PBMCs, the TCR library was made. This sample was taken from a study of regulatory T cells in long-lasting Graves disease. With V trimmed by 6 bases and J by 2 bases, 4 bases remained unmatched. The CDR3 contains 14 residues. The germline CDR1 and CDR2 sequences are LNHDA and SQIVND (reference sequence). Combining iRepertoire HTBI primers with Arm-PCR of CDR3 regions, the authors built TCR beta libraries. TCRdb redid the calling of the multiplex PCR reads with MiXCR, one entry per CDR3 protein. This table holds fewer than 650,000 distinct CDR3 sequences, about 16% found once.

The same data also contributed to another study, on T cells in Graves' hyperthyroidism and ophthalmopathy.

Sequencing was performed on peripheral blood mononuclear cells (PBMCs), taken at new diagnosis, from a patient treated with antithyroid drugs. This sequence joins TRBV19 and TRBJ2-3; 8 bases are a match to TRBD1. This TCR was sampled from a man in his late teens or twenties with Graves disease. The CDR3 sequence: CASSDRGFTDTQYL. CDR3 in DNA: TGTGCCAGTAGCGACAGGGGTTTCACAGATACGCAGTATCTT.